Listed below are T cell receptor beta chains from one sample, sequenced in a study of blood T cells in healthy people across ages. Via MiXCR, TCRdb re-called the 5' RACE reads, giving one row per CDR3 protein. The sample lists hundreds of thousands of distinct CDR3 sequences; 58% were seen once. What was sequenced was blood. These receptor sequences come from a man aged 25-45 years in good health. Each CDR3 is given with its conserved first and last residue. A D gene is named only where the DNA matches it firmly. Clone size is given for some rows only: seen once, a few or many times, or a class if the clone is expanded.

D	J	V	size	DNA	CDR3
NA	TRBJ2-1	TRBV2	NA	TGTGCCAGCAGGACCAATGAGCAGTTCTTC	CASRTNEQFF
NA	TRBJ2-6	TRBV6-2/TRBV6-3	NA	TGTGCCAGCAGCGACAGTCCCTCTGGGGCCAACGTCCTGACTTTC	CASSDSPSGANVLTF
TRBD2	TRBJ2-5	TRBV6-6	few	TGTGCCAGCAGTTATACCCGGGGGGGCTTAGAGACCCAGTACTTC	CASSYTRGGLETQYF
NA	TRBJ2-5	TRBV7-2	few	TGTGCCAGCAGCTTGTCTAGGGAAACGGAGACCCAGTACTTC	CASSLSRETETQYF
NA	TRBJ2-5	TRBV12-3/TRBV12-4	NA	TGTGCCAGCAGTCTAGACCATGGGGAGACCCAGTACTTC	CASSLDHGETQYF
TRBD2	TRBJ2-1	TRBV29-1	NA	TGCAGCGTGTACCTAACTAGCGGGGGGTACAATGAGCAGTTCTTC	CSVYLTSGGYNEQFF
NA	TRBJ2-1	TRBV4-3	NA	TGCGCCAGCAGCCAAGATAATCGGCGGAGGTCAGGGCAGTTCTTC	CASSQDNRRRSGQFF
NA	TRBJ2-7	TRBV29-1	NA	TGCAGCGTTGGCACACAGCCCCTCGAGCAGTACTTC	CSVGTQPLEQYF
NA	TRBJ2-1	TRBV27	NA	TGTGCCAGCAGTTCGAGCGGGCTCTTCAATGAGCAGTTCTTC	CASSSSGLFNEQFF
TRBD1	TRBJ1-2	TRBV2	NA	TGTGCCAGCAGTACCGACCGGACAGGGTTGGGTGGTTACACCTTC	CASSTDRTGLGGYTF
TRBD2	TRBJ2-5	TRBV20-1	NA	TGCAGTGCCAGGACTAGTTCGGAGACCCAGTACTTC	CSARTSSETQYF
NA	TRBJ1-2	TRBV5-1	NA	TGCGCCAGCAGCTTGGAATCCGGGGTCAGCTATGGCTACACCTTC	CASSLESGVSYGYTF
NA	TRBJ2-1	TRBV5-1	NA	TGCGCCAGCAGCCGATCCGACAGGAGCTCCTACAATGAGCAGTTCTTC	CASSRSDRSSYNEQFF
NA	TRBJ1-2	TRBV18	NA	TGTGCCAGCTCACCGTCCGAGGACTATGGCTACACCTTC	CASSPSEDYGYTF
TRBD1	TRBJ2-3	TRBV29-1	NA	TGCAGCGCCGACAGGGGTAGCACAGATACGCAGTATTTT	CSADRGSTDTQYF
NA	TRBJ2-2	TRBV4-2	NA	TGTGCCAGCAGCCAGTCAGAGGGGCTGGGCGGGGAGCTGTTTTTT	CASSQSEGLGGELFF
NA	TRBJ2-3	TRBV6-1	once	TGCGCCAGCTCGGTACTAGAATACACAGATACGCAGTATTTT	CASSVLEYTDTQYF
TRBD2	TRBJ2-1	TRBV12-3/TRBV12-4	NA	TGTGCCAGCAGTCTAGCGGCGATAAGTAATGAGCAGTTCTTC	CASSLAAISNEQFF
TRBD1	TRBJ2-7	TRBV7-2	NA	TGTGCCAGCAGAAATTTACAGGGGGCAGCGTACGAGCAGTACTTC	CASRNLQGAAYEQYF
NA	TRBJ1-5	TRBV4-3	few	TGCGCCAGCAGCCAAGGCGAGAAGCAGCCCCAGCATTTT	CASSQGEKQPQHF
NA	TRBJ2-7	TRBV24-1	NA	TGTGCCACCAGTGATTGGTATGGGAATGAGCAGTACTTC	CATSDWYGNEQYF
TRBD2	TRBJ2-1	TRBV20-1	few	TGCAGTGCGCCCGGGCGAGTAGCGGGGGGAAGAGAGCAGTTCTTC	CSAPGRVAGGREQFF
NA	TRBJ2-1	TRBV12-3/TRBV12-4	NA	TGTGCCAGCAGTAAAACCCTCCCCGGCGAGCAGTTCTTC	CASSKTLPGEQFF
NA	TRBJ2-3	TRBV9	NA	TGTGCCAGCAGCGGCGGACGGGGACCAGGATGGGATACGCAGTATTTT	CASSGGRGPGWDTQYF
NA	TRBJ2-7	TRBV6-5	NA	TGTGCCAGAGGGACAAGCAGACTCTCCTACGAGCAGTACTTC	CARGTSRLSYEQYF
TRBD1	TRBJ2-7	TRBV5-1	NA	TGCGCCAACAGCCCCGGGACAGGACACTACGAGCAGTACTTC	CANSPGTGHYEQYF
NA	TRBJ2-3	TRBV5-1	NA	TGCGCCAGCAGCTGGACTCCGGGGGCGGATACGCAGTATTTT	CASSWTPGADTQYF
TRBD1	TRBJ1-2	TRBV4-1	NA	TGCGCCAGCCGCCGACAGGGAAGCGGCTACACCTTC	CASRRQGSGYTF
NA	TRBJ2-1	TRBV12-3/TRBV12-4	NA	TGTGCCAGCAGTTCGACTATAGCGTCTAATGAGCAGTTCTTC	CASSSTIASNEQFF
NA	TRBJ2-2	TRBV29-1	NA	TGCAGCGTTGAGACTGTGAACACCGGGGAGCTGTTTTTT	CSVETVNTGELFF
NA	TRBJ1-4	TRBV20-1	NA	TGCAGTGCTAGAGGGCAGGGCCAGGGTAATGAAAAACTGTTTTTT	CSARGQGQGNEKLFF
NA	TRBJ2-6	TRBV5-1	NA	TGCGCCAGCAGCGAAGCCTCTGGGGCCAACGTCCTGACTTTC	CASSEASGANVLTF
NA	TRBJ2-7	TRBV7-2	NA	TGTGCCAGCAGCTCCCCGGCGGGTTCGGGTAAGGTCTACGAGCAGTACTTC	CASSSPAGSGKVYEQYF
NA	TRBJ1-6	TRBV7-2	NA	TGTGCCAGCAGCTTAGAAGGGGCTAGGTCAGGCTCACCCCTCCACTTT	CASSLEGARSGSPLHF
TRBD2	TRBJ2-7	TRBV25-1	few	TGTGCCAGCAGTGCCTATAGCGGGAGGGCGGAAGAGCAGTACTTC	CASSAYSGRAEEQYF
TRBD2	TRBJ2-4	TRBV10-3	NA	TGTGCCATCAGTGAGGCAGGGGGACTAGCGGGAGGCTACGGGCAGTACTTC	CAISEAGGLAGGYGQYF
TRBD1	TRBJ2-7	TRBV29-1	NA	TGCAGCGTCGGACACGGGACCACAGGGGACAGCTACGAGCAGTACTTC	CSVGHGTTGDSYEQYF
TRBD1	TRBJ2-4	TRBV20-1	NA	TGCAGTGCGAGGAAATCGGGACAGCGGATAAACATTCAGTACTTC	CSARKSGQRINIQYF
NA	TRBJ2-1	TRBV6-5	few	TGTGCCAGCAGTTACTCGGTCTCTGATTCCCTCTACAATGAGCAGTTCTTC	CASSYSVSDSLYNEQFF
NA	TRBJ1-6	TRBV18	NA	TGTGCCAGTCAAGATCAAAGTAATTCACCCCTCCACTTT	CASQDQSNSPLHF